A single sample gave rise to the 5 T cell receptor beta chains below, sequenced in a study of monozygotic twins with inflammatory bowel disease. TCRdb re-called the 5' RACE reads and catalogs CDR3 proteins one per entry, DNA excluded. The sample includes around 400,000 distinct CDR3 sequences. The sequencing sample was made of blood. Receptors originate from a human donor with ulcerative colitis or Crohn's disease, or a healthy co-twin of an affected twin (not recorded which).

CDR3 region: CASSYDGLAQYF. This chain joins TRBV5-1 and TRBJ2-7; the TRBD2 assignment by TCRdb is unverifiable without DNA. There are 12 residues in the CDR3. Germline V gene sequence: CDR1 SGHRS, CDR2 YFSETQ.

The chain has TRBV2 and TRBJ1-1; the D gene TCRdb calls, TRBD1, cannot be checked with no DNA. Germline V lookup: CDR1 SNHLY, CDR2 FYNNEI. CDR3 length: 12 amino acids. CDR3 loop: CASSELTVEAFF.

The chain is built from TRBV30 and TRBJ2-7. The CDR3 sequence is 11 residues long. The V gene's germline CDR1 is GTSNPN and CDR2 SVGIG (reference sequence). The CDR3 region is CAWRRGYEQYF.

The gene calls are TRBV5-1 and TRBJ1-1; TCRdb gives TRBD1 as the D gene, but with no DNA this cannot be confirmed. CDR3 length: 15 amino acids. The germline V gene has CDR1 SGHRS and CDR2 YFSETQ. The CDR3: CASSVGGGGGTEAFF.

The chain uses TRBV20-1 and TRBJ2-5; there is no DNA to check the TCRdb D call of TRBD2. Germline-derived CDR1 and CDR2 are DFQATT and SNEGSKA (reference sequence). This CDR3 is 15 amino acids long. CDR3 region: CSARDVAGGQETQYF.